This TCR beta chain was profiled in a study of cytomegalovirus exposure and HLA in healthy donors. After removal of 4 bases from V and 3 bases from J, the junction contained 2 bases not matched to a gene. The CDR3 has 14 residues. Germline CDR1 is MNHNS and CDR2 is SASEGT. The study ran its PCR with 60 Vbeta and 13 Jbeta primers. Profiled with immunoSEQ multiplex PCR; TCRdb holds only in-frame clones, not every one. The repertoire table contains roughly 39,000 clones. The sequencing sample was made of PBMCs. The rearrangement joins TRBV6-1 to TRBJ2-7; TRBD1 agrees at 11 bases. This TCR derives from a man aged 25 to 40 in good health and CMV-seronegative. The chain's CDR3 is CASSGGTGGYEQYF. CDR3 bases: TGTGCCAGCAGTGGGGGGACAGGGGGCTACGAGCAGTACTTC.